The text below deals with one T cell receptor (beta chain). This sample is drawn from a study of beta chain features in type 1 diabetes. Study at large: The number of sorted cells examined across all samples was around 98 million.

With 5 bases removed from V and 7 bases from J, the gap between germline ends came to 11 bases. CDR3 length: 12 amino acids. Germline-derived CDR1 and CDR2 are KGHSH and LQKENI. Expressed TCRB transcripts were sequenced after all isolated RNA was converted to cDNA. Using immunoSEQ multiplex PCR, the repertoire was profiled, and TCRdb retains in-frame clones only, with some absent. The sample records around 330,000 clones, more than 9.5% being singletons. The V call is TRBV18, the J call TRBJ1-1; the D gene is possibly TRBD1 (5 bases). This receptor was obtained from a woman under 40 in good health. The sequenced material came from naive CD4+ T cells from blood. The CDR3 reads CASSKQTVEAFF. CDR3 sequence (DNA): TGTGCCAGCTCAAAACAGACAGTTGAAGCTTTCTTT.